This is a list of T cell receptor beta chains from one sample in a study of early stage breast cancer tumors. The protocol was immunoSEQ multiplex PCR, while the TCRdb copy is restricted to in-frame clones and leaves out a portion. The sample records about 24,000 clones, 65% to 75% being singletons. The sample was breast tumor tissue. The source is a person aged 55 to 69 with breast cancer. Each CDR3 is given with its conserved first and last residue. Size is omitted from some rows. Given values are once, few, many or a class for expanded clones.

CDR3aa: CASSSPTSETQYF
abundance: few
v_gene: TRBV4-3
j_gene: TRBJ2-5

CDR3aa: CASSPRQFGQETQYF
abundance: once
v_gene: TRBV19
j_gene: TRBJ2-5

CDR3aa: CSAEGGTSGPKYNEQFF
abundance: NA
v_gene: TRBV29-1
j_gene: TRBJ2-1

CDR3aa: CASSLAVWRTAEAFF
abundance: NA
v_gene: TRBV11-2
j_gene: TRBJ1-1

CDR3aa: CAWSSGLDTRAFF
abundance: few
v_gene: TRBV30
j_gene: TRBJ1-1

CDR3aa: CASSVQVNTEAFF
abundance: NA
v_gene: TRBV6-4
j_gene: TRBJ1-1

CDR3aa: CASSTQGTNEKLFF
abundance: NA
v_gene: TRBV19
j_gene: TRBJ1-4

CDR3aa: CAGSAGHSSFGYTF
abundance: few
v_gene: TRBV6-6
j_gene: TRBJ1-2

CDR3aa: CASSAEAGALGNTIYF
abundance: once
v_gene: TRBV9
j_gene: TRBJ1-3

CDR3aa: CASSSGFWTRELFF
abundance: NA
v_gene: TRBV6-6
j_gene: TRBJ2-2

CDR3aa: CAIKGGTSGRLSTDTQYF
abundance: NA
v_gene: TRBV10-3
j_gene: TRBJ2-3

CDR3aa: CAWSVWGLMDRNTIYF
abundance: NA
v_gene: TRBV30
j_gene: TRBJ1-3

CDR3aa: CASSAPRQGNVDTQYF
abundance: NA
v_gene: TRBV9
j_gene: TRBJ2-3

CDR3aa: CASSYSGGNGEKLFF
abundance: once
v_gene: TRBV5-1
j_gene: TRBJ1-4

CDR3aa: CASSPDRAGRAEAFF
abundance: NA
v_gene: TRBV18
j_gene: TRBJ1-1